Following are 6 T cell receptor beta chains from one sample sequenced in a study of Tregs in tolerant kidney transplant recipients. Sequenced by immunoSEQ multiplex PCR; TCRdb stores in-frame clones only, minus some. The table includes about 240,000 clones, approximately 83% detected once. Sequenced sample: CD4+ T cells from blood. The receptors stem from a human donor in good health.

This clone came up once. The chain employs TRBV5-1 and TRBJ2-7; no clear D gene. Trimming cost V 1 base and J 1 base, with 9 bases left between them. The CDR3 extends over 14 amino acids. CDR1 SGHRS and CDR2 YFSETQ come from the germline V gene. The CDR3 nucleotides read TGCGCCAGCAGCTTGTCAGCGTATTCCTACGAGCAGTACTTC. As protein: CASSLSAYSYEQYF.

The J gene is TRBJ2-3, the V gene TRBV18, with 12 bases aligning to TRBD2. Trimming at V came to 3 bases and at J to 4 bases, leaving 5 bases not matched to a gene. Germline V CDR1 and CDR2: KGHSH, LQKENI. This CDR3 spans 16 amino acids. The CDR3 coding sequence is TGTGCCAGCTCACCCAGGACTAGCGGGATCTCAGATACGCAGTATTTT. Amino acids: CASSPRTSGISDTQYF. Combining the CDR3 with reference TRBV18 and TRBJ2-3 gives the whole variable domain NAGVMQNPRHLVRRRGQEARLRCSPMKGHSHVYWYRQLPEEGLKFMVYLQKENIIDESGMPKERFSAEFPKEGPSILRIQQVVRGDSAAYFCASSPRTSGISDTQYFGPGTRLTVL.

For this clone: Other DNA variants within this sample encode the same CDR3. The CDR3 DNA sequence: TGTGCCAGCAGCTTAGATGGAAACACAGATACGCAGTATTTT. Amino acid sequence: CASSLDGNTDTQYF. This chain joins TRBV11-3 and TRBJ2-3; no clear D gene. CDR1 is SGHNT, CDR2 YENEEA, per germline. The CDR3 totals 14 residues. V lost 0 bases and J lost 2, with 6 bases in between. Full variable domain (outside the CDR3, taken from reference TRBV11-3 and TRBJ2-3): EAGVVQSPRYKIIEKKQPVAFWCNPISGHNTLYWYLQNLGQGPELLIRYENEEAVDDSQLPKDRFSAERLKGVDSTLKIQPAELGDSAVYLCASSLDGNTDTQYFGPGTRLTVL.

This CDR3 reads CASSPGILNQPQHF. In DNA, the CDR3 is TGTGCCAGCTCACCAGGGATACTCAATCAGCCCCAGCATTTT. The V call is TRBV18, the J call TRBJ1-5, with no clear D. This CDR3 region has 14 residues. The V gene lost 2 bases and the J gene lost 3 bases, with 8 bases spanning the gap. From germline, CDR1 is KGHSH and CDR2 LQKENI. The complete variable domain, with remaining parts taken from reference TRBV18 and TRBJ1-5, reads NAGVMQNPRHLVRRRGQEARLRCSPMKGHSHVYWYRQLPEEGLKFMVYLQKENIIDESGMPKERFSAEFPKEGPSILRIQQVVRGDSAAYFCASSPGILNQPQHFGDGTRLSIL.

This chain joins TRBV25-1 and TRBJ2-7, with 12 bases lining up with TRBD1. Germline values: CDR1 MGHDK, CDR2 SYGVNS. The CDR3 spans 17 residues. Trimming cost V 3 bases and J 3 bases; bases outside gene matches: 9. CDR3 protein: CASSDPLGTGGGYEQYF. The CDR3 DNA reads as TGTGCCAGCAGTGACCCGCTCGGGACAGGGGGCGGCTACGAGCAGTACTTC.

The chain combines TRBV5-1 with TRBJ1-1; 7 nucleotides agree with TRBD1. In germline, CDR1 is SGHRS, CDR2 YFSETQ. V was clipped by 4 bases and J by 0 bases; unmatched bases: 6. The CDR3 is 15 residues long. The CDR3 sequence is CASSAKGQLNTEAFF. The CDR3 bases are TGCGCCAGCAGCGCGAAGGGACAGCTGAACACTGAAGCTTTCTTT.